A single T cell receptor (beta chain) is shown here with its context. The antigen is not known. The sample comes from a study of cytomegalovirus exposure and HLA in healthy donors. Study conclusions and caveats: As was reported, the classifier diagnosed cytomegalovirus status with high specificity and sensitivity. The study had only CMV serostatus as immune exposure information.

The CDR3 is made up of 15 amino acids. Germline trimming cut 4 bases from V and 2 bases from J; bases unmatched to any gene: 6. Germline CDR1 and CDR2: SEHNR and FQNEAQ (reference sequence). PCR used 60 Vbeta primers and 13 Jbeta primers. Some clones are missing from TCRdb's copy, which holds only in-frame ones; the method was immunoSEQ multiplex PCR. The sample lists about 150,000 clones; approximately 80% were seen once. This clonotype was obtained from a woman between 45 and 65 years old in good health and CMV-seropositive. The sequencing input was PBMCs. The chain is built from TRBV7-9 and TRBJ2-3, with 7 bases that match TRBD2. CDR3 DNA sequence: TGTGCCAGCAGCTCGTATAGCGGGTACACAGATACGCAGTATTTT. Protein: CASSSYSGYTDTQYF.